This TCR beta chain was identified during a study of blood T cell repertoires in COVID-19. Overall study: Specimens from acute and convalescent COVID-19 originated in the United States, Italy and Spain. PBMCs, B-cell-depleted T cells, or T cells were the source of the cDNA or gDNA that made up the material.

Looked up from germline, CDR1 is SQVTM and CDR2 is ANQGSEA. With 6 bases clipped from V and 7 bases from J, the junction kept 12 bases outside the gene matches. CDR3 length: 15 amino acids. How the authors handled the data: Reference gene primer amplification gave nucleated cell count estimates. Here immunoSEQ multiplex PCR was the method, and the copy in TCRdb shows in-frame clones only, minus some. V and J calls and clone size are given by that table; D and trimming were obtained from the DNA. The table shows 35,000 to 50,000 clones, with about four fifths occurring only once. Specimen: peripheral blood. This sequence originates from a woman aged 80 or over with acute or convalescent COVID-19. The chain carries TRBV29-1 and TRBJ1-1; 12 nucleotides agree with TRBD1. The CDR3 DNA follows: TGCAGCGTCAGTAAGGGACAGGGGGCAGGAGGTGAAGCTTTCTTT. It translates to CSVSKGQGAGGEAFF.